The source of this T cell receptor (beta chain) is a study of T cell responses to AZD1222 COVID-19 vaccine. General study results and limits: Two AZD1222 administrations were followed by greater Spike-specific TCR breadth and depth. Nearly half of spike-specific TCRs reportedly target unmutated variant regions.

With regard to this clone: The target antigen is unknown.

The method was immunoSEQ multiplex PCR; TCRdb's version includes in-frame clones alone and lacks a portion of them. Altogether 70,000 to 95,000 clones are present, 86% being singletons, with the ten largest covering 5.5% to 6%. CDR3 length: 15 residues. Germline V lookup: CDR1 MDHEN, CDR2 SYDVKM. V shed 5 bases and J 7 bases; nucleotides not matched to a gene: 10. The starting material was peripheral blood, obtained 28 days after the second AZD1222 dose. The gene calls are TRBV28 and TRBJ1-4, with TRBD1 matching over 7 bases. The TCR comes from an adult who received the AZD1222 COVID-19 vaccine. The CDR3 nucleotides are TGTGCCAGCAGTACCCAGGGGGGCGTCGGTGAAAAACTGTTTTTT. Its translation: CASSTQGGVGEKLFF.